The entry that follows covers one T cell receptor (beta chain) sequence. The antigen is undetermined. Time point of the sample: pre-treatment sample, taken before nivolumab and TIL therapy. This sample is drawn from a study of TIL therapy for anti-PD-1-resistant metastatic lung cancer. Study details: Median patient age was around 50, ranging roughly 35-85 years. Broader study findings: Infused TIL clonotypes partially replaced the baseline blood repertoire, then decayed over months. This highly selected cohort may not generalize to typical lung cancer patients.

CDR3 length equals 14 residues. Trimming shortened V by 4 bases and J by 7 bases, and 18 bases separated the two germline ends. The immunoSEQ assay was v3. Method: immunoSEQ multiplex PCR; TCRdb's copy keeps in-frame clones and lacks some. The sample lists roughly 46,000 clones; about 86% were seen once. The chain links TRBV5-3 to TRBJ2-7; D is undetermined. TRBV5-3 falls under the ORF class, with uncertain function. The clonotype comes from a person aged 25-85 years with non-small cell lung cancer. The material sequenced was blood, taken at baseline. The CDR3 DNA reads TGTGCCAGAAGCGGATTGGCGGCCCGGCCAGAGCAGTACTTC. Amino acids: CARSGLAARPEQYF.